A selection of T cell receptor beta chains follows, all from one sample in a study of neurological immune-mediated disorders. TCRdb analysed the 5' RACE reads with MiXCR anew, one entry per CDR3 protein. The data contain more than 70,000 distinct CDR3 sequences, about a tenth of them seen just once; the ten biggest clones take up around 2%. The sequenced sample consisted of PBMCs. All receptors derive from a middle-aged man in good health. The CDR3 runs from the conserved cysteine through the conserved F or W. D genes are given only for firm matches. Some rows mark clone size as missing; the rest say once, few, many or name a class of expanded clone.

j_gene | v_gene | d_gene | abundance | CDR3nt | CDR3aa
TRBJ2-7 | TRBV7-2 | TRBD2 | many | TGTGCCAGCAGCCCGCGGACTAGTCACTACGAGCAGTACTTC | CASSPRTSHYEQYF
TRBJ2-3 | TRBV27 | TRBD2 | many | TGTGCCAGCAGTTTATGGGAGGGCCAGGCAGATACGCAGTATTTT | CASSLWEGQADTQYF
TRBJ2-3 | TRBV5-1 | - | - | TGCGCCAGCAGCAAAGTGATCGCAGATACGCAGTATTTT | CASSKVIADTQYF
TRBJ2-1 | TRBV20-1 | TRBD2 | few | TGCAGTGCTAGTTCCCCTTTAGCGGGAGGCGGGAATGAGCAGTTCTTC | CSASSPLAGGGNEQFF
TRBJ2-7 | TRBV28 | TRBD2 | many | TGTGCCAGCAGTACATCGATACTAGCGGGAGGGTACGAGCAGTACTTC | CASSTSILAGGYEQYF
TRBJ2-5 | TRBV7-8 | - | few | TGTGCCAGCAGCTTAGGACGGCTTCAAGAGACCCAGTACTTC | CASSLGRLQETQYF
TRBJ2-1 | TRBV7-2 | TRBD1 | many | TGTGCCAGCAGCTTAATGGGACAGGGAGCGGCGAATGAGCAGTTCTTC | CASSLMGQGAANEQFF
TRBJ2-3 | TRBV20-1 | TRBD2 | many | TGCAGTGCTATGACTAGCGAATCAGATACGCAGTATTTT | CSAMTSESDTQYF
TRBJ2-2 | TRBV9 | - | many | TGTGCCAGCAGCGTCCTGGAACGGGGCACCGGGGAGCTGTTTTTT | CASSVLERGTGELFF
TRBJ2-3 | TRBV12-3/TRBV12-4 | TRBD2 | many | TGTGCCAGCAGTCGGCGGCGTAGCGGGCGCACAGATACGCAGTATTTT | CASSRRRSGRTDTQYF
TRBJ2-7 | TRBV6-5 | - | many | TGTGCCAGCAGTTACATCATTGATGCGGACCCCCTCGACGAGCAGTACTTC | CASSYIIDADPLDEQYF
TRBJ2-1 | TRBV20-1 | TRBD1 | - | TGCAGTGCTAGAGACACCCTAGGGACAGGGATGAATGAGCAGTTCTTC | CSARDTLGTGMNEQFF
TRBJ2-7 | TRBV20-1 | TRBD2 | many | TGCAGTGCTAGAGATTTGCGGGAGGGCCCCGAGCAGTACTTC | CSARDLREGPEQYF
TRBJ1-2 | TRBV6-5 | - | many | TGTGCCAGCAGGAGCCCCGACGGTGGCTACACCTTC | CASRSPDGGYTF
TRBJ1-3 | TRBV12-3/TRBV12-4 | - | - | TGTGCCATCGGGGCCTCTGGAAACACCATATATTTT | CAIGASGNTIYF
TRBJ2-7 | TRBV7-9 | - | many | TGTGCCAGCAGCTTAGCCAGAACCGGGTACGAGCAGTACTTC | CASSLARTGYEQYF
TRBJ1-5 | TRBV7-2 | - | - | TGTGCCAGCAGGTCAGGGGTGGGACAGCCCCAGCATTTT | CASRSGVGQPQHF
TRBJ2-1 | TRBV15 | - | many | TGTGCCACCAGCAGGGACTCCGGTTACAATGAGCAGTTCTTC | CATSRDSGYNEQFF
TRBJ2-7 | TRBV2 | - | many | TGTGCCAGCAGTGTTGCGGGACAGTCCTACGAGCAGTACTTC | CASSVAGQSYEQYF
TRBJ2-1 | TRBV9 | - | - | TGTGTCAGCAGCGTCTCGGACAGCTACAATGAGCAGTTCTTC | CVSSVSDSYNEQFF
TRBJ2-1 | TRBV4-2 | TRBD2 | many | TGTGCCAGCAGCCATGTGGGACTAGCGGATACCTCCTACAATGAGCAGTTCTTC | CASSHVGLADTSYNEQFF
TRBJ2-5 | TRBV2 | TRBD1 | many | TGTGCCACTACAGGGGGCGCGGAGACCCAGTACTTC | CATTGGAETQYF
TRBJ2-3 | TRBV20-1 | TRBD2 | many | TGCAGTGCTAGAGATTCACTAGCGGGGGGGCTAAATACGCAGTATTTT | CSARDSLAGGLNTQYF
TRBJ2-7 | TRBV12-3/TRBV12-4 | - | - | TGTGCCAGCAGTCCCAATTACGAGCAGTACTTC | CASSPNYEQYF
TRBJ2-3 | TRBV7-3 | TRBD1 | many | TGTGCCAGCAGCCCTACAGGGGGCGTGGATACGCAGTATTTT | CASSPTGGVDTQYF
TRBJ1-6 | TRBV20-1 | TRBD1 | many | TGCAGTGCTAGAGGCGGACAGGGGGAAGTCTCACCCCTCCACTTT | CSARGGQGEVSPLHF
TRBJ2-3 | TRBV5-1 | - | many | TGCGCCAGCAGCTTAAGTATCCTAGGAACAGATACGCAGTATTTT | CASSLSILGTDTQYF
TRBJ1-2 | TRBV6-5 | TRBD1 | - | TGTGCCAGCAGAAACCGACAGGGTCTTAGCTACACCTTC | CASRNRQGLSYTF
TRBJ2-5 | TRBV5-1 | TRBD2 | many | TGCGCCAGCAGCTTGGGGGTAGCGGGGGCCGGACAAGAGACCCAGTACTTC | CASSLGVAGAGQETQYF
TRBJ1-1 | TRBV29-1 | - | many | TGCAGCGCTGAAGATCGTGACACGACGGAAGCTTTCTTT | CSAEDRDTTEAFF
TRBJ2-7 | TRBV9 | TRBD1 | many | TGTGCCAGCAGCGTTACTTATTCTCCGGGACAGGGGAGCGACGAGCAGTACTTC | CASSVTYSPGQGSDEQYF
TRBJ2-5 | TRBV5-1 | TRBD2 | many | TGCGCCAGCAGCTTGGGTGCTAGCGGGGCACAAGAGACCCAGTACTTC | CASSLGASGAQETQYF
TRBJ2-4 | TRBV5-4 | - | many | TGTGCCAGCAGCTTTGACAAGTGGGCCAAAAACATTCAGTACTTC | CASSFDKWAKNIQYF
TRBJ1-6 | TRBV28 | - | many | TGTGCCAGCAGTCCTAGGAATAATTCACCCCTCCACTTT | CASSPRNNSPLHF
TRBJ1-1 | TRBV5-1 | TRBD1 | many | TGCGCCAGCAGCCGGTCGACAGGGGCGAACACTGAAGCTTTCTTT | CASSRSTGANTEAFF
TRBJ2-3 | TRBV7-9 | - | many | TGTGCCCTGTCCGGCCATTCCCCAACAGATACGCAGTATTTT | CALSGHSPTDTQYF
TRBJ2-7 | TRBV28 | - | many | TGTGCCAGCGACAGCAGCTCCTACGAGCAGTACTTC | CASDSSSYEQYF
TRBJ2-1 | TRBV10-3 | - | many | TGTGCCATCAGTCTGTCTAGGAGGGGGATCGAGGACAATGAGCAGTTCTTC | CAISLSRRGIEDNEQFF
TRBJ2-4 | TRBV5-5 | - | many | TGTGCCAGCAGCTTGGTGTGGGCGGTGGGGGAGAACATTCAGTACTTC | CASSLVWAVGENIQYF
TRBJ2-7 | TRBV20-1 | TRBD1 | many | TGCAGTGCTCCAGGAACTTATACAGGGGATGGGGTCGGGGCGTACGAGCAGTACTTC | CSAPGTYTGDGVGAYEQYF
TRBJ2-3 | TRBV5-1 | - | many | TGCGCCAGCAGCCCGGGCGGAACAGATACGCAGTATTTT | CASSPGGTDTQYF
TRBJ2-3 | TRBV6-5 | TRBD2 | many | TGTGCCAGCAGACAAACTAGCGGGAGAGGAGATACGCAGTATTTT | CASRQTSGRGDTQYF
TRBJ1-5 | TRBV7-2 | TRBD1 | many | TGTGCCAGCAGCCGGGGACAGAGCAATCAGCCCCAGCATTTT | CASSRGQSNQPQHF
TRBJ2-3 | TRBV10-3 | - | many | TGTGCCATCAGTGAGGGGCGAGATACGCAGTATTTT | CAISEGRDTQYF
TRBJ2-3 | TRBV5-1 | - | many | TGCGCCAGCAGCTTGGAAGGGCAGGCAGATACGCAGTATTTT | CASSLEGQADTQYF
TRBJ2-7 | TRBV19 | - | - | TGTGCCAGTAGTATTGGACGGAACTACGAGCAGTACTTC | CASSIGRNYEQYF
TRBJ2-3 | TRBV7-9 | - | many | TGTGCCAGCAGCTTATCCGAACCTAGCACAGATACGCAGTATTTT | CASSLSEPSTDTQYF